This entry lists 17 T cell receptor beta chains sequenced from one sample in a study of blood T cells in healthy people across ages. The second PCR ran about 6 to 11 cycles with a sample-barcoded 5' primer and J-beta primers. MiXCR, applied by TCRdb to the 5' RACE reads, yields one record per CDR3 protein. This table has about 1 million distinct CDR3 sequences, 20% to 25% appearing once. The data were also submitted as part of a second study, on T cells of mothers and their children.

The sample consisted of blood. These receptors originate from a girl aged 2 to 9 in good health.

This chain joins TRBV20-1 and TRBJ2-7; the match to TRBD2 covers 11 bases. CDR1 is DFQATT and CDR2 is SNEGSKA in the germline V gene (reference sequence). The CDR3 runs to 15 residues. Losses at the gene ends were 6 bases for V and 0 bases for J; bases not matched to a gene: 7. This CDR3 is CSARTSGRVSYEQYF. The CDR3 nucleotides read TGCAGTGCGCGCACTAGCGGGAGAGTCTCCTACGAGCAGTACTTC.

V usage is TRBV11-1 and J usage is TRBJ2-1; tentative D call: TRBD1 (6 bases). V lost 4 bases and J 6 bases, leaving 19 bases between the germline ends. Germline V gives CDR1 SGHAT, CDR2 FQDESV (reference sequence). The length of the CDR3 is 16 residues. The DNA for the CDR3 is TGTGCCAGCAGCTCCCCGAAACTACAGGGCGGCAATGAGCAGTTCTTC. This encodes CASSSPKLQGGNEQFF. The full variable domain, rest sourced from reference TRBV11-1 and TRBJ2-1, is EAEVAQSPRYKITEKSQAVAFWCDPISGHATLYWYRQILGQGPELLVQFQDESVVDDSQLPKDRFSAERLKGVDSTLKIQPAELGDSAMYLCASSSPKLQGGNEQFFGPGTRLTVL.

The V gene is TRBV6-1, the J gene TRBJ1-1, with D possibly matching TRBD1 (6 bases). CDR1 MNHNS and CDR2 SASEGT come from the germline V gene. Trimming took off 1 base at V and 0 bases at J, with 12 bases between the two ends. The CDR3 length is 16 residues. The DNA for the CDR3 is TGTGCCAGCAGTGAAGATGAGGGGGTTTTGAACACTGAAGCTTTCTTT. It is translated as CASSEDEGVLNTEAFF.

This clonotype has more than one count but fewer than ten. The chain joins TRBV29-1 to TRBJ2-7, with D perhaps assigned TRBD1 or TRBD2 (5 bases each). Germline CDR1 and CDR2: SQVTM and ANQGSEA. V was clipped by 5 bases and J by 6 bases, with 20 bases between them. The CDR3 extends over 14 amino acids. The CDR3 here is CSVLTGTQLGEQYF. Here the CDR3 DNA reads TGCAGCGTTCTAACCGGGACCCAGTTGGGCGAGCAGTACTTC.

The table lists this clonotype with a few counts. This chain connects TRBV4-3 to TRBJ1-1; the D is unclear. From germline, CDR1 is LGHNA and CDR2 YSLEER. Deletions cut 4 bases from V and 5 bases from J, with 14 bases between. There are 14 residues in the CDR3. CDR3 amino acids: CASSLYQVGTEAFF. The CDR3 region has the DNA TGCGCCAGCAGCCTATATCAGGTTGGGACTGAAGCTTTCTTT.

This clonotype has more than one count but fewer than ten. This rearrangement joins TRBV21-1 to TRBJ2-5. TRBV21-1 is noted as a pseudogene. CDR3 length: 17 amino acids. The CDR3 sequence: CASSKVRPTPIGETQYF. In DNA, the CDR3 is TGTGCCAGCAGCAAAGTTCGACCGACCCCAATTGGGGAGACCCAGTACTTC.

V gene TRBV5-1 combines with J gene TRBJ2-5; 11 bases are a match to TRBD2. The tail of the sequence fits TRBJ2-1 better, so the J call may be wrong. This CDR3 region has 16 residues. The germline CDR1 and CDR2 sequences are SGHRS and YFSETQ. Here the CDR3 reads CASSLTLLAGGNEQFF. The CDR3 nucleotides read TGCGCCAGCAGCTTGACCCTCCTAGCGGGGGGTAATGAGCAGTTCTTC.

The V call is TRBV6-2 or TRBV6-3, the J call TRBJ2-5; 7 bases agree with TRBD1. The DNA end is a closer match to TRBJ2-1, so the J assignment may be wrong. This CDR3 has 15 amino acids. The V gene's germline CDR1 is MNHEY and CDR2 SVGEGT. Here the CDR3 reads CASSLLRDSHNEQFF. CDR3 in DNA: TGTGCCAGCAGCCTACTCCGGGACAGCCACAATGAGCAGTTCTTC.

This clonotype was picked up a small number of times. The V and J genes are TRBV4-1 and TRBJ2-5; 8 bases match TRBD2. The trim removed 5 bases at V and 1 base at J, leaving 3 bases unmatched. The CDR3 length is 14 residues. The germline gives CDR1 MGHRA, CDR2 YSYEKL. The CDR3 nucleotides read TGCGCCAGCAGCTTAGGGACTAGCCAAGAGACCCAGTACTTC. Its translation is CASSLGTSQETQYF.

This clonotype has only a few counts. This chain uses TRBV4-1 with TRBJ1-1; 9 bases are shared with TRBD1. In germline, CDR1 is MGHRA, CDR2 YSYEKL. The CDR3 is 14 residues long. With V trimmed by 0 bases and J by 11 bases, 7 bases remained unmatched. The CDR3 loop reads CASSQDYGTGYAFF. CDR3 sequence (DNA): TGCGCCAGCAGCCAAGATTACGGGACAGGGTATGCTTTCTTT.

V is TRBV7-9 and J is TRBJ2-2; D possibly corresponds to TRBD2 (6 bases). The V end was cut by 8 bases, the J end by 7 bases, with 20 bases between. Germline lookup yields CDR1 SEHNR and CDR2 FQNEAQ (reference sequence). The CDR3 consists of 15 residues. CDR3 sequence (DNA): TGTGCCAGCCTTAGTGTGCGGGATGGCGGCGGGGAGCTGTTTTTT. This codes for CASLSVRDGGGELFF.

The chain combines TRBV5-1 with TRBJ2-2; 7 nucleotides line up with TRBD1. V lost 2 bases, J lost 8 bases, and 6 bases stayed unmatched. There are 14 residues in the CDR3. Germline V gene sequence: CDR1 SGHRS, CDR2 YFSETQ. CDR3 amino acids: CASSFDRVRGELFF. The CDR3 nucleotides are TGCGCCAGCAGCTTCGACAGGGTACGAGGGGAGCTGTTTTTT.

The rearrangement links TRBV6-2 or TRBV6-3 to TRBJ1-3; possible D gene TRBD1, 5 bases. Germline CDR1 reads MNHEY; CDR2 reads SVGEGT. V lost 0 bases, J lost 3 bases, and 12 bases lay in between. The length of the CDR3 is 16 residues. This CDR3 reads CASSYSRSGDGNTIYF. The CDR3 nucleotides are TGTGCCAGCAGTTACTCGAGGTCGGGGGATGGAAACACCATATATTTT.

This clonotype was seen more than once but under ten times. The gene calls are TRBV6-1 and TRBJ2-4; D is unresolved. The CDR3 length is 16 residues. Trimming removed 1 base at V and 0 bases at J, with 10 bases between. Germline CDR1 reads MNHNS; CDR2 reads SASEGT. The CDR3: CASSEEAEEAKNIQYF. CDR3 bases: TGTGCCAGCAGTGAAGAGGCAGAAGAAGCCAAAAACATTCAGTACTTC.

This chain uses TRBV10-3 with TRBJ1-3, with TRBD1 as a possible D gene (5 bases). The CDR3 extends over 16 amino acids. The V gene's germline CDR1 is ENHRY and CDR2 SYGVKD. The V end was cut by 3 bases, the J end by 0 bases, with 12 bases between. CDR3 sequence reads: CAISDPGTFSGNTIYF. DNA of the CDR3: TGTGCCATCAGTGACCCCGGGACCTTCTCTGGAAACACCATATATTTT.

For this clonotype: The junction departs from germline at one end; a sequencing error may be responsible. V and J are TRBV10-3 and TRBJ2-1, with 11 bases lining up with TRBD2. The end of the DNA aligns better with TRBJ2-5, so the J call may be wrong. The V gene's germline CDR1 is ENHRY and CDR2 SYGVKD. This CDR3 comprises 15 residues. The DNA of the CDR3 is TGTGCCATCCGTGATAGCGGGGGGGCCTCAGAGACCCAGTACTTC. Protein sequence: CAIRDSGGASETQYF.

Only a few counts were recorded for this clonotype. This chain connects TRBV7-9 to TRBJ2-1; maybe TRBD1 (6 bases). The ends were cut back, 5 bases at V and 7 bases at J, with 12 bases in the middle. Germline V gives CDR1 SEHNR, CDR2 FQNEAQ (reference sequence). This CDR3 has 13 amino acids. CDR3 sequence reads: CASSHRVRNEQFF. CDR3 coding DNA: TGTGCCAGCAGCCACAGGGTCCGAAATGAGCAGTTCTTC.